This is a list of T cell receptor beta chains from one sample in a study of blood T cell repertoires in COVID-19. Sequenced by immunoSEQ multiplex PCR; TCRdb stores in-frame clones only, minus some. Among around 100,000 clones listed, roughly 85% were seen once. Sequencing was carried out using peripheral blood. The origin of the receptors is an older woman with acute or convalescent COVID-19. Each CDR3 is given with its conserved first and last residue. D genes are given only for firm matches. Clone sizes are given selectively: once, few, many, or a class where the clone is expanded.

size	V	D	J	CDR3	DNA
NA	TRBV28	NA	TRBJ1-3	CASSLGRFTGPGNTIYF	TGTGCCAGCAGTTTGGGACGGTTCACAGGGCCTGGAAACACCATATATTTT
NA	TRBV2	TRBD1	TRBJ1-2	CASSVFGTGTYGYTF	TGTGCCAGCAGTGTGTTCGGGACAGGGACATATGGCTACACCTTC
NA	TRBV28	NA	TRBJ1-3	CASRSRSRGVYTIYF	TGTGCCAGCAGGAGTCGGTCCAGAGGAGTATACACCATATATTTT
NA	TRBV6-2/TRBV6-3	NA	TRBJ2-5	CASSYSRGRGQKETQYF	TGTGCCAGCAGTTACTCGAGAGGTAGAGGGCAGAAAGAGACCCAGTACTTC
NA	TRBV18	TRBD2	TRBJ2-7	CASSPPLLAGGSYEQYF	TGTGCCAGCTCACCACCCCTCCTAGCGGGGGGCTCCTACGAGCAGTACTTC
few	TRBV2	NA	TRBJ2-4	CASSDLTLAKNIQYF	TGTGCCAGCAGCGATCTAACCCTAGCCAAAAACATTCAGTACTTC
NA	TRBV7-6	NA	TRBJ2-5	CASSLDPGTQETQYF	TGTGCCAGCAGCTTGGACCCCGGGACACAAGAGACCCAGTACTTC
NA	TRBV27	NA	TRBJ2-5	CASSLVWARQETQYF	TGTGCCAGCAGTTTAGTTTGGGCCCGACAAGAGACCCAGTACTTC
NA	TRBV5-1	NA	TRBJ1-6	CASSLGGFDSPLHF	TGCGCCAGCAGCTTGGGGGGCTTCGATTCACCCCTCCACTTT
NA	TRBV3-1/TRBV3-2	NA	TRBJ1-2	CASSQGLAGHYGYTF	TGTGCCAGCAGCCAAGGCCTCGCAGGGCACTATGGCTACACCTTC
few	TRBV2	NA	TRBJ1-3	CASRTESSGNTIYF	TGTGCCAGCAGAACGGAGAGCTCTGGAAACACCATATATTTT
NA	TRBV30	NA	TRBJ2-5	CAWSYQKETQYF	TGTGCCTGGAGTTATCAGAAAGAGACCCAGTACTTC
NA	TRBV11-2	NA	TRBJ1-1	CASSFATKNTEAFF	TGTGCCAGCAGCTTCGCCACAAAGAACACTGAAGCTTTCTTT
NA	TRBV4-1	TRBD2	TRBJ2-3	CASSQALRGGNTDTQYF	TGCGCCAGCAGCCAAGCTTTGCGGGGGGGGAACACAGATACGCAGTATTTT
NA	TRBV3-1/TRBV3-2	TRBD1	TRBJ1-1	CASSPATGSTEAFF	TGTGCCAGCAGCCCGGCGACAGGGAGCACTGAAGCTTTCTTT
NA	TRBV7-9	NA	TRBJ2-3	CASSPPTGYSTDTQYF	TGTGCCAGCAGCCCCCCGACAGGATATAGCACAGATACGCAGTATTTT
NA	TRBV5-8	TRBD1	TRBJ2-1	CASTQRTGGNEQFF	TGTGCCAGCACCCAACGGACAGGGGGGAATGAGCAGTTCTTC
NA	TRBV27	TRBD1	TRBJ1-3	CASSANGQGTGNTIYF	TGTGCCAGCAGTGCCAACGGACAGGGCACTGGAAACACCATATATTTT
NA	TRBV5-5	NA	TRBJ2-2	CASSLTPAGQSNTGELFF	TGTGCCAGCAGCCTGACCCCTGCCGGACAATCGAACACCGGGGAGCTGTTTTTT
NA	TRBV30	TRBD1	TRBJ2-6	CAWARDRVRSGANVLTF	TGTGCCTGGGCCCGGGACAGGGTACGTTCTGGGGCCAACGTCCTGACTTTC
NA	TRBV5-6	NA	TRBJ1-1	CASSLNNRPEAFF	TGTGCCAGCAGCCTTAACAACCGCCCTGAAGCTTTCTTT
NA	TRBV11-2	NA	TRBJ1-2	CASSKVTGPLGYTF	TGTGCCAGCAGCAAAGTAACAGGCCCCCTTGGCTACACCTTC
few	TRBV12-3/TRBV12-4	TRBD1	TRBJ1-5	CASRRTGVGPQHF	TGTGCCAGCAGAAGAACAGGGGTTGGACCCCAGCATTTT
few	TRBV30	TRBD1	TRBJ1-6	CAWSVFLPVRGTGGAPLHF	TGTGCCTGGAGTGTATTCCTGCCAGTAAGAGGGACAGGGGGAGCACCCCTCCACTTT
NA	TRBV6-4	NA	TRBJ1-2	CASNPGTSNYGYTF	TGTGCCAGCAACCCCGGGACATCTAACTATGGCTACACCTTC
few	TRBV5-4	NA	TRBJ2-2	CASSLGTEGTGELFF	TGTGCCAGCAGCTTAGGGACGGAGGGAACCGGGGAGCTGTTTTTT
NA	TRBV6-2/TRBV6-3	NA	TRBJ1-5	CASSYLGSRGDQPQHF	TGTGCCAGCAGTTACTTGGGAAGCAGGGGAGATCAGCCCCAGCATTTT
NA	TRBV29-1	TRBD1	TRBJ1-2	CSVAQGAVNYGYTF	TGCAGCGTCGCACAGGGGGCGGTTAACTATGGCTACACCTTC
few	TRBV4-1	NA	TRBJ2-1	CASSDPLGGGRNEQFF	TGCGCCAGCAGCGATCCCTTAGGGGGGGGCCGGAATGAGCAGTTCTTC
NA	TRBV2	NA	TRBJ2-5	CASSEARTVGETQYF	TGTGCCAGCAGTGAAGCGCGTACGGTCGGAGAGACCCAGTACTTC
once	TRBV6-5	NA	TRBJ1-2	CASSYIRYGYTF	TGTGCCAGCAGTTACATTCGCTATGGCTACACCTTC
NA	TRBV5-1	TRBD1	TRBJ1-6	CASSLEQGVGGSPLHF	TGCGCCAGCAGCTTAGAACAGGGGGTAGGAGGCTCACCCCTCCACTTT
NA	TRBV6-1	TRBD2	TRBJ2-3	CASSELGTNHNTQYF	TGTGCCAGCAGTGAATTGGGGACTAACCACAATACGCAGTATTTT
NA	TRBV2	NA	TRBJ1-3	CASSENHWDIGNTIYF	TGTGCCAGCAGTGAGAACCACTGGGACATCGGAAACACCATATATTTT
many	TRBV4-3	NA	TRBJ2-6	CASSQGAGQQPGANVLTF	TGCGCCAGCAGCCAAGGGGCAGGGCAGCAACCTGGGGCCAACGTCCTGACTTTC
few	TRBV28	NA	TRBJ1-1	CASRAQGGYTEAFF	TGTGCCAGCAGGGCACAGGGCGGGTACACTGAAGCTTTCTTT
NA	TRBV5-1	TRBD1	TRBJ1-2	CASSFKGQGRFYTF	TGCGCCAGCAGCTTCAAAGGACAGGGACGGTTCTACACCTTC
NA	TRBV2	NA	TRBJ2-3	CASSEGLTDTQYF	TGTGCCAGCAGTGAAGGGCTCACAGATACGCAGTATTTT
NA	TRBV11-1	NA	TRBJ2-1	CASSLGVSEVNEQFF	TGTGCCAGCAGCTTAGGGGTTAGCGAGGTTAATGAGCAGTTCTTC
NA	TRBV27	NA	TRBJ1-6	CASSLSRQLNSPLHF	TGTGCCAGCAGTTTAAGCCGACAGCTTAATTCACCCCTCCACTTT
NA	TRBV7-8	NA	TRBJ1-2	CASMSWGPVNYGYTF	TGTGCCAGCATGAGTTGGGGGCCCGTAAACTATGGCTACACCTTC